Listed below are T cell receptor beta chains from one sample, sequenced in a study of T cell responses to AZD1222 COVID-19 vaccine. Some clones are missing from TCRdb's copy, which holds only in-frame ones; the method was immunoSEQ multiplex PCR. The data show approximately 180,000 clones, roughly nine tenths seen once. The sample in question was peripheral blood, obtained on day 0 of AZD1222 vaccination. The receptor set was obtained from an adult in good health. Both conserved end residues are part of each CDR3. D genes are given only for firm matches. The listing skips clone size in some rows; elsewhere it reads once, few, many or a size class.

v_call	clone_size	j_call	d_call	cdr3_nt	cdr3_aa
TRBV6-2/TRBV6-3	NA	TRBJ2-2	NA	TGTGCCAGCAGTTATGGATACACCGGGGAGCTGTTTTTT	CASSYGYTGELFF
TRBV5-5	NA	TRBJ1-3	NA	TGTGCCAGCAGCTCCGACGGAATCTCTGGAAACACCATATATTTT	CASSSDGISGNTIYF
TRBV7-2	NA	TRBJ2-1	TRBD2	TGTGCCAGCAGCTTGGGGGCGGGAGGATTTTACAATGAGCAGTTCTTC	CASSLGAGGFYNEQFF
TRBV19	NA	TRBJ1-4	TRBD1	TGTGCCAGTAGTGGACGGACAGGAGGCGGTGAAAAACTGTTTTTT	CASSGRTGGGEKLFF
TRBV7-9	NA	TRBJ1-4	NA	TGTGCCAGCAGCTTACGGGGTATGGGTGAAAAACTGTTTTTT	CASSLRGMGEKLFF
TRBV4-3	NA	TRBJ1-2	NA	TGCGCCAGCAGCCAAACAGGCTATGGCTACACCTTC	CASSQTGYGYTF
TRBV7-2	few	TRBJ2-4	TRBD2	TGTGCCAGCAGCGCACTAGCGGGGGGGCCAGAGCGAGGCTACTTC	CASSALAGGPERGYF
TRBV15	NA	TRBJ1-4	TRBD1	TGTGCCACCGCCCGGGACAGGGGTGAAAAACTGTTTTTT	CATARDRGEKLFF
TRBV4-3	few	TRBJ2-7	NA	TGCGCCAGCAGCCAAGAGGTTGGGTGCTGTTACGAGCAGTACTTC	CASSQEVGCCYEQYF
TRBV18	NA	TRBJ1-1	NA	TGTGCCAGCTCAGGCCAGGGCAACACTGAAGCTTTCTTT	CASSGQGNTEAFF
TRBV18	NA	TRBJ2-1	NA	TGTGCCAGCTCACCAAGCAAGGTTCGCAATGAGCAGTTCTTC	CASSPSKVRNEQFF
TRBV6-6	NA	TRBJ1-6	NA	TGTGCCAGCTCTCAGGACAGTCCTAATTCACCCCTCCACTTT	CASSQDSPNSPLHF
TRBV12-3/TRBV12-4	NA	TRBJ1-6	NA	TGTGCCAGCAGTTTTTCGGGGAATTCACCCCTCCACTTT	CASSFSGNSPLHF
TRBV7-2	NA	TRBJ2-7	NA	TGTGCCAGCACTCTAGGGGTGCGGGGAATAGCGGACGAGCAGTACTTC	CASTLGVRGIADEQYF
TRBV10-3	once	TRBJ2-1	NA	TGTGCCATCAGTGAGCGGGCCGTCTCCTACAATGAGCAGTTCTTC	CAISERAVSYNEQFF
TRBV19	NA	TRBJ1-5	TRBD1	TGTGCCAGTAGAGAACAGGGGGCTACCAATCAGCCCCAGCATTTT	CASREQGATNQPQHF
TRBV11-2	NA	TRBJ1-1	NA	TGTGCCAGCAGCTTAGTTTCGGGGGTCACTGAAGCTTTCTTT	CASSLVSGVTEAFF
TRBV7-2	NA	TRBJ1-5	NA	TGTGCCAGCAGCCCCTCGGACGCGAGGCAGCCCCAGCATTTT	CASSPSDARQPQHF
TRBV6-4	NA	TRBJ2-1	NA	TGTGCCAGCAGTGTAAAACCAGAGGGTTTGGATGAGCAGTTCTTC	CASSVKPEGLDEQFF
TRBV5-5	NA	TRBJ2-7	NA	TGTGCCAGCAGCCAAGGACAGTTAAGCTCCTACGAGCAGTACTTC	CASSQGQLSSYEQYF
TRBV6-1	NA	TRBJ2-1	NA	TGTGCCAGCAGTGAAGCGCGTGGGACCATCTCCGATGAGCAGTTCTTC	CASSEARGTISDEQFF
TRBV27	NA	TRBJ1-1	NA	TGTGCCAGCAGTTTACGGACCCGGGGAACAACTTTCTTT	CASSLRTRGTTFF
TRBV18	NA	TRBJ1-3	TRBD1	TGTGCCAGCTCCACAGGGGCGCCAGCTCCTGGAAACACCATATATTTT	CASSTGAPAPGNTIYF
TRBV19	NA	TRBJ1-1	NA	TGTGCCAGTAGTATGCCGACCGGGCTGCTGAACACTGAAGCTTTCTTT	CASSMPTGLLNTEAFF
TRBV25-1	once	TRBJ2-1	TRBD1	TGTGCCAGCAGTGTCCCCGGGACAGGGGAAAATGAGCAGTTCTTC	CASSVPGTGENEQFF
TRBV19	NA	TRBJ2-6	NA	TGTGCCAGTAGTATAGGGGGCTCTGGGGCCAACGTCCTGACTTTC	CASSIGGSGANVLTF
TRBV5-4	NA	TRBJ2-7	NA	TGTGCCAGCAGCTTGGCCGCCCAGGGACCCAACTACGAGCAGTACTTC	CASSLAAQGPNYEQYF
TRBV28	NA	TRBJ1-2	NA	TGTGCCAGCAGTGTTGACAGACCCGGCGGCTACACCTTC	CASSVDRPGGYTF
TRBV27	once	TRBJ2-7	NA	TGTGCTTCCTGGGGGCAAAACTCCTACGAGCAGTACTTC	CASWGQNSYEQYF
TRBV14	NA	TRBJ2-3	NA	TGTGCCAGCAGCCAAAGAGAGACCCGCCCAGATACGCAGTATTTT	CASSQRETRPDTQYF
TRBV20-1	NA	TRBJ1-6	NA	TGCAGTGCTAGTGGCGGCCAGGGTCTCAATAATTCACCCCTCCACTTT	CSASGGQGLNNSPLHF
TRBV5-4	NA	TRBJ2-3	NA	TGTGCCAGCAGCCTCGGAGGGATCACAGATACGCAGTATTTT	CASSLGGITDTQYF
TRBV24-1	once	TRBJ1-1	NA	TGTGCCACCAGTGATCCAGGGCCCGGCACTGAAGCTTTCTTT	CATSDPGPGTEAFF
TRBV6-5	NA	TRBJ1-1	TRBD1	TGTGCCAGCGACAGGGCCACTGAAGCTTTCTTT	CASDRATEAFF
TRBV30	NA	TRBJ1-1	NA	TGTGCCTGGAGATCTGCGGGGGGGGCTTCCGCGAACACTGAAGCTTTCTTT	CAWRSAGGASANTEAFF
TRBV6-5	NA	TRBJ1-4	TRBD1	TGTGCCAGCAGTAACAGGGGAAGTCGTGAAAAACTGTTTTTT	CASSNRGSREKLFF
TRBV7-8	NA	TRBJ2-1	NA	TGTGCCAGCAGCTTTTTGAGGGTGGCCTACAATGAGCAGTTCTTC	CASSFLRVAYNEQFF
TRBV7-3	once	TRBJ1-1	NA	TGTGCCAGCAGCTTAGAAGTGGGGGGAGCTTTCTTT	CASSLEVGGAFF
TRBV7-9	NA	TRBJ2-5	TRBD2	TGTGCCAGCAGCTTTCCTCGCGGGGGGGGAGAGACCCAGTACTTC	CASSFPRGGGETQYF
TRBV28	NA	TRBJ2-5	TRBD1	TGTGCCAGCAGTTTAAGGGGAACAGGGGGAGAGACCCAGTACTTC	CASSLRGTGGETQYF
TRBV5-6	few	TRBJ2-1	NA	TGTGCCAGCAGCTCCGCACTAAGGGGTAGGAATGAGCAGTTCTTC	CASSSALRGRNEQFF